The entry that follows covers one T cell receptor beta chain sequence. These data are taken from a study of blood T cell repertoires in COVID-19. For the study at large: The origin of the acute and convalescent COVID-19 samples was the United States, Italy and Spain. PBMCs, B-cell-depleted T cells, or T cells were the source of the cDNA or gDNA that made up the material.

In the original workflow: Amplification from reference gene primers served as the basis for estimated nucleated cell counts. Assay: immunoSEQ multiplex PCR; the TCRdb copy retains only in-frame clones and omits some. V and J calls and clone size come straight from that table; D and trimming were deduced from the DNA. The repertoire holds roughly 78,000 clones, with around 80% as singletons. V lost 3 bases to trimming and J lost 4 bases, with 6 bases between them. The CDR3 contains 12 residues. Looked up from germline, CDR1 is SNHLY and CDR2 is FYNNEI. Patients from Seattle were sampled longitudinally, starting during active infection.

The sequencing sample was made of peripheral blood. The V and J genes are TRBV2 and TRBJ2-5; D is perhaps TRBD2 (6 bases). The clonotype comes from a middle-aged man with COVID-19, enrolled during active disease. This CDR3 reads CASSEEGETQYF. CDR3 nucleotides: TGTGCCAGCAGTGAGGAGGGAGAGACCCAGTACTTC.